This T cell receptor beta chain was documented in a study of blood T cell repertoires in COVID-19. Recovery meant two consecutive negative NP/OP PCR tests, professional clearance, or resolved symptoms. This CDR3 comprises 14 residues. V lost 2 bases to trimming and J lost 7 bases; unmatched junction nucleotides: 7. The germline gives CDR1 ENHRY, CDR2 SYGVKD. Clones were sequenced by immunoSEQ multiplex PCR, and TCRdb holds only the in-frame ones, with some missing. The table lists 150,000 to 200,000 clones, less than 90% of them singletons. This sequence was found in a woman aged 45-59 years who had recovered from COVID-19. Sequences were obtained from PBMCs or T cells enriched from blood (not recorded which). This chain links TRBV10-3 with TRBJ1-1, with 7 positions matching TRBD1. CDR3 in DNA: TGTGCCATCAGTGAGACGATGCAGGGGGGTGAAGCTTTCTTT. This translates into CAISETMQGGEAFF.